These 25 T cell receptor beta chains came from one sample sequenced in a study of shared clonotypes between healthy human individuals. Produced via immunoSEQ multiplex PCR; TCRdb's table is partial and in-frame only. The sample shows approximately 1.9 million clones, 93% of them seen only once. Naive CD8 cells lacked CD45RO and underwent positive selection for CCR7, leaving out terminally differentiated effector memory CD45RA+ cells. The sequencing input was naive CD8+ T cells from PBMCs. The origin of the receptors is a man aged 18 to 29 in good health. Some clones in this sample may be carry-over from other donors' samples.

The CDR3 nucleotides are TGTGCCAGCATTGGGCAGAATTTCTACGAGCAGTACTTC. Residues: CASIGQNFYEQYF. J is TRBJ2-7 and V is TRBV2; no firm D call. Germline assignment: CDR1 SNHLY and CDR2 FYNNEI. The CDR3 loop spans 13 amino acids. V was pared by 7 bases and J by 3 bases, with 13 bases between.

The chain is built from TRBV27 and TRBJ2-5; D uncertain. Germline CDR1 is MNHEY and CDR2 is SMNVEV (reference sequence). Trimming removed 6 bases at V and 5 bases at J, with 16 bases between. The CDR3 sequence is 14 residues long. This CDR3 reads CASRETGSLETQYF. The DNA of the CDR3 is TGTGCCAGCAGGGAAACCGGCAGCCTCGAGACCCAGTACTTC.

The chain has TRBV25-1 and TRBJ2-7; TRBD1 might be the D (5 bases). Germline values: CDR1 MGHDK, CDR2 SYGVNS. The ends were cut back, 7 bases at V and 0 bases at J, with 16 bases in the middle. The CDR3 is 15 residues long. The CDR3 bases are TGTGCCAGCAAGGGGTTCTTCCTTGGCTCCTACGAGCAGTACTTC. Its protein product is CASKGFFLGSYEQYF.

This sequence joins TRBV27 and TRBJ1-2; D uncertain. CDR3 length equals 14 residues. Trimming removed 4 bases at V and 1 base at J, with 10 bases between. Per the germline V gene, CDR1 is MNHEY and CDR2 is SMNVEV (reference sequence). The CDR3 DNA reads as TGTGCCAGCAGTTCAGCTATCTTTAACTATGGCTACACCTTC. It yields the protein CASSSAIFNYGYTF.

The chain couples TRBV5-6 to TRBJ2-1, with TRBD2 as a possible D gene (6 bases). The length of the CDR3 is 15 residues. The ends were cut back, 5 bases at V and 2 bases at J, with 14 bases in the middle. CDR1 is SGHDT, CDR2 YYEEEE, per germline. The CDR3 DNA reads as TGTGCCAGCAGGGTGCGGGGAACCCCCTACAATGAGCAGTTCTTC. This encodes CASRVRGTPYNEQFF. Together with reference TRBV5-6 and TRBJ2-1, the CDR3 gives the full variable domain: DAGVTQSPTHLIKTRGQQVTLRCSPKSGHDTVSWYQQALGQGPQFIFQYYEEEERQRGNFPDRFSGHQFPNYSSELNVNALLLGDSALYLCASRVRGTPYNEQFFGPGTRLTVL.

The chain uses TRBV7-8 and TRBJ1-5; no definite D call. V was pared by 1 base and J by 4 bases, with 11 bases between. Germline V lookup: CDR1 SGHVS, CDR2 FQNEAQ. The CDR3 has 15 amino acids. The CDR3 region is CASSLGYSQNQPQHF. CDR3 sequence (DNA): TGTGCCAGCAGCTTAGGGTACAGCCAAAATCAGCCCCAGCATTTT.

This clone is a singleton in its sample. V is TRBV4-1 and J is TRBJ1-2; D is uncertain. V was pared by 1 base and J by 8 bases, with 20 bases between. The CDR3 runs to 16 residues. In germline, CDR1 is MGHRA, CDR2 YSYEKL. The CDR3 is CASSQGSPRIDGGYTF. The DNA for the CDR3 is TGCGCCAGCAGCCAAGGCAGTCCCCGCATCGACGGGGGCTACACCTTC.

The chain's CDR3 is CASRASGSSYNEQFF. Written as DNA, the CDR3 is TGCGCCAGCAGAGCGAGCGGGAGCTCCTACAATGAGCAGTTCTTC. The V gene is TRBV5-1, the J gene TRBJ2-1; 8 positions match TRBD2. Germline V gives CDR1 SGHRS, CDR2 YFSETQ. The CDR3 is 15 residues long. Trimming took 5 bases from V and 0 from J; bases not matched to a gene: 4. The full variable domain, rest sourced from reference TRBV5-1 and TRBJ2-1, is KAGVTQTPRYLIKTRGQQVTLSCSPISGHRSVSWYQQTPGQGLQFLFEYFSETQRNKGNFPGRFSGRQFSNSRSEMNVSTLELGDSALYLCASRASGSSYNEQFFGPGTRLTVL.

The rearrangement links TRBV5-6 to TRBJ2-5; D gene ambiguous. Looked up from germline, CDR1 is SGHDT and CDR2 is YYEEEE. V lost 6 bases, J lost 5 bases, and 11 bases lay in between. There are 12 residues in the CDR3. CDR3 bases: TGTGCCAGCACAGCACAAAGGGAGACCCAGTACTTC. It specifies CASTAQRETQYF.

The table lists this clone with a count of one. The chain couples TRBV12-5 to TRBJ1-2; 7 positions match TRBD1. Germline V gene data show CDR1 as LGHNT and CDR2 as FRNRAP. V lost 3 bases to trimming and J lost 4 bases; unmatched junction nucleotides: 8. This CDR3 spans 15 amino acids. The DNA of the CDR3 is TGTGCTAGTGGTTTTGGTCAGGGGGGAGGCTATGGCTACACCTTC. This translates into CASGFGQGGGYGYTF.

The gene calls are TRBV28 and TRBJ2-1; 12 nucleotides match TRBD2. The CDR3 has 17 residues. Unmatched junction bases numbered 13, after V lost 5 bases and J lost 8 bases. Germline V CDR1 and CDR2: MDHEN, SYDVKM. DNA for the CDR3: TGTGCCAGCAGTATACTGTGGACTAGCGGGATTCTTCATGAGCAGTTCTTC. This sequence encodes CASSILWTSGILHEQFF.

The chain has TRBV27 and TRBJ2-7; 9 bases align to TRBD2. From germline, CDR1 is MNHEY and CDR2 SMNVEV (reference sequence). The CDR3 sequence is 13 residues long. Trimming at V came to 4 bases and at J to 7 bases, leaving 5 bases not matched to a gene. CDR3 nucleotides: TGTGCCAGCAGTTACGGCGGACTAGCGGAGCAGTACTTC. Encoded protein: CASSYGGLAEQYF.

The J gene is TRBJ1-2, the V gene TRBV7-9; D not certain. V dropped 4 bases and J dropped 8 bases, with 17 bases sitting between them. The CDR3 has 14 amino acids. Germline-derived CDR1 and CDR2 are SEHNR and FQNEAQ (reference sequence). DNA of the CDR3: TGTGCCAGCAGCTCCAGATGGGAGGGTCAGGGCTACACCTTC. As protein: CASSSRWEGQGYTF.

The chain recombines TRBV4-3 with TRBJ1-1; D perhaps matches TRBD1 (5 bases). The V gene lost 0 bases and the J gene lost 7 bases, with 9 bases spanning the gap. Per the germline V gene, CDR1 is LGHNA and CDR2 is YSLEER. The CDR3 covers 13 residues. Here the CDR3 DNA reads TGCGCCAGCAGCCAAGATGGGGACGATGAAGCTTTCTTT. Protein: CASSQDGDDEAFF.

This clone was counted a few times. The chain links TRBV10-2 to TRBJ1-1; 7 positions match TRBD1. Trimming at V came to 7 bases and at J to 3 bases, leaving 5 bases not matched to a gene. Germline V gives CDR1 WSHSY, CDR2 SAAADI. The CDR3 length is 13 residues. The CDR3 sequence is CASNTGVDTEAFF. CDR3 DNA sequence: TGCGCCAGCAACACAGGGGTGGACACTGAAGCTTTCTTT.

The chain recombines TRBV4-1 with TRBJ1-1; D perhaps matches TRBD1 (5 bases). The CDR3 sequence is 17 residues long. Trimming removed 6 bases from V and 2 bases from J, with 22 bases in between. The germline V gene has CDR1 MGHRA and CDR2 YSYEKL. The CDR3 loop reads CASRGRGLRGGNTEAFF. The CDR3 coding sequence is TGCGCCAGCAGGGGAAGGGGCCTAAGAGGTGGTAACACTGAAGCTTTCTTT.

The gene calls are TRBV7-9 and TRBJ2-5; D unresolved. V lost 1 base and J lost 1, with 7 bases in between. Germline CDR1 and CDR2: SEHNR and FQNEAQ (reference sequence). This CDR3 has 14 residues. CDR3 loop: CASSLVYIQETQYF. CDR3 bases: TGTGCCAGCAGCTTAGTGTACATCCAAGAGACCCAGTACTTC.

Turning to this clone: Other DNA sequences in the sample encode the same CDR3. The rearrangement joins TRBV7-9 to TRBJ2-5; D may be TRBD1 or TRBD2 (5 bases each). In germline, CDR1 is SEHNR, CDR2 FQNEAQ (reference sequence). CDR3 length: 15 amino acids. Between the trimmed V and J ends, which lost 1 base and 1 base, there was a span of 10 bases. CDR3 region: CASSLVSGGQETQYF. CDR3 nucleotide sequence: TGTGCCAGCAGCTTAGTATCTGGGGGCCAAGAGACCCAGTACTTC.

This sequence joins TRBV10-3 and TRBJ2-2; D possibly matches TRBD1 or TRBD2 (5 bases each). Trimming took off 0 bases at V and 3 bases at J, with 5 bases between the two ends. Germline V gene data show CDR1 as ENHRY and CDR2 as SYGVKD. CDR3 length: 14 residues. CDR3 amino acids: CAISESGHTGELFF. The CDR3 nucleotides read TGTGCCATCAGTGAGTCGGGACACACCGGGGAGCTGTTTTTT.

The chain uses TRBV29-1 and TRBJ2-5, with TRBD2 matching over 12 bases. The CDR3 loop spans 15 amino acids. Trimming cost V 7 bases and J 5 bases; bases outside gene matches: 11. The germline V gene encodes CDR1 SQVTM and CDR2 ANQGSEA. The CDR3 region has the DNA TGCAGCGGTTCCCTAGCGGGGGGGGCTTGGGAGACCCAGTACTTC. It codes for CSGSLAGGAWETQYF.

The CDR3 DNA is TGTGCCAGCAGTGAGACGGCATGGGGCTACACCTTC. It yields the protein CASSETAWGYTF. V usage is TRBV25-1 and J usage is TRBJ1-2; no clear D gene. Trimming cost V 3 bases and J 8 bases, with 10 bases left between them. The CDR3 spans 12 residues. Per germline, CDR1 MGHDK and CDR2 SYGVNS.

CDR3 in amino acids: CASMRRQGLLDEQYF. The CDR3 DNA follows: TGTGCCAGCATGAGACGACAGGGATTGTTAGACGAGCAGTACTTC. The chain carries TRBV5-6 and TRBJ2-7; 7 nucleotides agree with TRBD1. In germline, CDR1 is SGHDT, CDR2 YYEEEE. With 6 bases clipped from V and 5 bases from J, the junction kept 14 bases outside the gene matches. CDR3 size: 15 residues.

The chain employs TRBV27 and TRBJ2-7; 7 bases are shared with TRBD1. CDR1 and CDR2 (germline): MNHEY, SMNVEV (reference sequence). This CDR3 has 15 amino acids. V dropped 2 bases and J dropped 3; count of bases not matched to a gene: 7. As DNA, the CDR3 is TGTGCCAGCAGTTTAGGGCAGGGGGTACTCTACGAGCAGTACTTC. This encodes CASSLGQGVLYEQYF.

The V gene is TRBV18, the J gene TRBJ2-1; 11 bases match TRBD2. The CDR3 runs to 15 residues. V lost 4 bases to trimming and J lost 5 bases; unmatched junction nucleotides: 4. Germline V gives CDR1 KGHSH, CDR2 LQKENI. The CDR3 bases are TGTGCCAGCTCACTTCCGACTAGCGGGGACAATGAGCAGTTCTTC. Its translation is CASSLPTSGDNEQFF.

This chain joins TRBV28 and TRBJ2-1; D possibly uses TRBD1 or TRBD2 (5 bases each). This CDR3 contains 13 residues. Trimming removed 7 bases at V and 6 bases at J, with 13 bases between. Germline V gene sequence: CDR1 MDHEN, CDR2 SYDVKM. The CDR3 sequence: CASTPGAVNEQFF. CDR3 nucleotide sequence: TGTGCCAGCACCCCCGGGGCGGTCAATGAGCAGTTCTTC.